These 31 T cell receptor beta chains were all obtained from the same sample, sequenced in a study of T cells after posttransplantation cyclophosphamide. Profiled with immunoSEQ multiplex PCR; TCRdb holds only in-frame clones, not every one. The record shows 40,000 to 60,000 clones for this sample, with no singletons present. The sample comprised PBMCs. The receptors were gathered from a man aged 35-49 years in good health, CMV-negative, and a related stem cell transplant donor.

The table lists this clone with many counts. The J gene is TRBJ2-7, the V gene TRBV18; weak D call: TRBD2 (6 bases). This CDR3 is 12 amino acids long. Germline V gene lookup returns CDR1 KGHSH and CDR2 LQKENI. Trimming removed 3 bases from V and 5 bases from J, with 8 bases in between. The CDR3 DNA sequence: TGTGCCAGCTCACCGCGGGACGACGAGCAGTACTTC. It yields the protein CASSPRDDEQYF.

This clone was detected many times. Sequence at one end of the junction differs from germline and may be a read error. This chain links TRBV7-2 with TRBJ2-7, with 13 positions matching TRBD2. This CDR3 has 13 amino acids. CDR1 is SGHTA and CDR2 is FQGNSA in the germline V gene. CDR3 protein: CASSPRTSGSIHF. DNA of the CDR3: TGTGCCAGCAGCCCTAGGACTAGCGGGAGTATACACTTC.

This clone was recorded many times. This sequence joins TRBV4-3 and TRBJ2-7, with 8 nucleotides matching TRBD1. With 1 base clipped from V and 4 bases from J, the junction kept 6 bases outside the gene matches. There are 15 residues in the CDR3. Per the germline V gene, CDR1 is LGHNA and CDR2 is YSLEER. The CDR3 DNA reads as TGCGCCAGCAGCCAAGGTTGGACAGGGCAATACGAGCAGTACTTC. This gives the protein CASSQGWTGQYEQYF.

At least ten counts were recorded for this clone. The rearrangement links TRBV11-2 to TRBJ1-1; 8 nucleotides match TRBD1. V gave up 8 bases and J gave up 0 bases; unmatched junction bases: 20. CDR1 SGHAT and CDR2 FQNNGV come from the germline V gene. CDR3 length: 19 amino acids. CDR3 nucleotide sequence: TGTGCCAGCGTAGCTTATAGGGTCGCTCGGACAGGGTTGAACACTGAAGCTTTCTTT. As protein: CASVAYRVARTGLNTEAFF.

This clone has ten or more counts. The V and J genes are TRBV4-2 and TRBJ2-7; possible D gene TRBD2, 6 bases. Germline V gives CDR1 LGHNA, CDR2 YNFKEQ. The CDR3 is 16 residues long. The ends were cut back, 4 bases at V and 7 bases at J, with 23 bases in the middle. The CDR3 DNA follows: TGTGCCAGCAGCCCTAAAACGGGGGACGATCACTTTGAGCAGTACTTC. Translation gives CASSPKTGDDHFEQYF.

This clone has ten or more counts. The genes are TRBV6-5 and TRBJ2-1; D might be TRBD2 (6 bases). The CDR3 has 15 amino acids. With 2 bases removed from V and 3 bases from J, the gap between germline ends came to 11 bases. The germline V gene encodes CDR1 MNHEY and CDR2 SVGAGI. In nucleotides, the CDR3 is TGTGCCAGCAGTTACGGGGACTCTGACTACAATGAGCAGTTCTTC. This gives the protein CASSYGDSDYNEQFF.

The table lists this clone with many counts. V and J are TRBV4-2 and TRBJ2-1; 8 positions match TRBD1. Germline-derived CDR1 and CDR2 are LGHNA and YNFKEQ. The CDR3 sequence is 20 residues long. Unmatched junction bases numbered 18, after V lost 0 bases and J lost 5 bases. DNA of the CDR3: TGTGCCAGCAGCCAAGATAGGACAGGGCCGGAAATCGTGCCACACAATGAGCAGTTCTTC. This sequence encodes CASSQDRTGPEIVPHNEQFF.

This clone came up many times. The chain is built from TRBV7-9 and TRBJ1-4; D may be TRBD1 (5 bases). The CDR3 consists of 16 residues. Trimming took 5 bases from V and 0 from J, leaving 13 bases between them. Germline CDR1 reads SEHNR; CDR2 reads FQNEAQ (reference sequence). The CDR3: CASSLARQTTNEKLFF. The CDR3 DNA reads TGTGCCAGCAGCCTCGCCAGACAGACAACTAATGAAAAACTGTTTTTT.

There are many counts of this clone. This sequence joins TRBV2 and TRBJ2-3, with 12 nucleotides matching TRBD2. Germline V gene sequence: CDR1 SNHLY, CDR2 FYNNEI. The ends lost 0 bases at V and 2 bases at J; junction bases unmatched: 6. The CDR3 is 18 residues long. CDR3 sequence: CASSEALAGGFDTDTQYF. In DNA form, the CDR3 reads TGTGCCAGCAGTGAAGCTCTAGCGGGAGGGTTCGACACAGATACGCAGTATTTT.

This clone was counted at least ten times. The chain has TRBV30 and TRBJ2-7; D is possibly TRBD1 (5 bases). The V end lost 7 bases, the J end lost 7 bases, and 14 bases lay between the germline ends. Germline-derived CDR1 and CDR2 are GTSNPN and SVGIG (reference sequence). This CDR3 is built from 11 residues. The DNA for the CDR3 is TGTGCCTCGACAGTCTCAGGGGAGCAGTACTTC. It specifies CASTVSGEQYF.

There are a few counts of this clone. The chain employs TRBV6-5 and TRBJ1-1; a weak D match, TRBD1 (5 bases). In germline, CDR1 is MNHEY, CDR2 SVGAGI. Trimming removed 7 bases from V and 6 bases from J, with 15 bases in between. This CDR3 is 13 amino acids long. The CDR3 is CASTQQAVSEAFF. Written as DNA, the CDR3 is TGTGCCAGCACCCAACAGGCCGTCTCTGAAGCTTTCTTT.

This clone was found many times. The chain couples TRBV5-1 to TRBJ2-7; 7 nucleotides line up with TRBD2. CDR3 size: 14 residues. CDR1 is SGHRS and CDR2 is YFSETQ in the germline V gene. V shed 1 base and J 5 bases; nucleotides not matched to a gene: 6. CDR3 amino acids: CASSLRGGPDEQYF. The CDR3 region has the DNA TGCGCCAGCAGCTTGCGGGGAGGGCCGGACGAGCAGTACTTC.

Many counts were recorded for this clone. The J gene is TRBJ2-3, the V gene TRBV9, with D unresolved. V dropped 3 bases and J dropped 3 bases, with 8 bases sitting between them. This CDR3 region has 13 residues. The germline V gene encodes CDR1 SGDLS and CDR2 YYNGEE. Here the CDR3 reads CASSDPVTDTQYF. The CDR3 bases are TGTGCCAGCAGCGACCCGGTGACAGATACGCAGTATTTT.

This clone was counted at least ten times. The gene calls are TRBV6-6 and TRBJ2-1, with 9 nucleotides matching TRBD2. The CDR3 totals 16 residues. The V gene end was trimmed by 6 bases and the J gene end by 9 bases; junction bases not matched to a gene: 15. Germline V gives CDR1 MNHNY, CDR2 SVGAGI (reference sequence). CDR3 loop: CASRAMVAGVTGEQFF. The CDR3 DNA follows: TGTGCCAGCAGAGCTATGGTAGCGGGAGTTACGGGTGAGCAGTTCTTC.

This clone was detected many times. This sequence joins TRBV29-1 and TRBJ2-4; D not resolved. Trimming took 0 bases from V and 5 from J, leaving 8 bases between them. CDR3 length equals 13 residues. The germline gives CDR1 SQVTM, CDR2 ANQGSEA. CDR3 in amino acids: CSVEDGFENIQYF. The CDR3 DNA is TGCAGCGTTGAAGATGGCTTCGAAAACATTCAGTACTTC.

There are many counts of this clone. The genes are TRBV19 and TRBJ2-2; the match to TRBD2 covers 9 bases. Germline loops: CDR1 LNHDA, CDR2 SQIVND (reference sequence). The junction had 13 bases not matched to a gene; V was cut back by 6 bases and J by 8 bases. The CDR3 totals 16 residues. In DNA, the CDR3 is TGTGCCAGTAGGGCGTCGACTAGCGGAAGGGAAGGGGAGCTGTTTTTT. Translating it yields CASRASTSGREGELFF.

This clone was seen a handful of times. The chain joins TRBV28 to TRBJ2-3; the D gene is possibly TRBD1 (5 bases). V lost 2 bases, J lost 2 bases, and 14 bases lay in between. The CDR3 covers 16 residues. Germline CDR1 reads MDHEN; CDR2 reads SYDVKM. The CDR3 bases are TGTGCCAGCAGTTTACCCCCCGGCAGGGACACAGATACGCAGTATTTT. Translating gives CASSLPPGRDTDTQYF.

This clone was counted at least ten times. The chain couples TRBV25-1 to TRBJ2-7, with 7 bases matching TRBD1. V lost 5 bases, J lost 2 bases, and 6 bases stayed unmatched. Germline V lookup: CDR1 MGHDK, CDR2 SYGVNS. CDR3 length: 14 residues. As DNA, the CDR3 is TGTGCCAGCAGTAGACAGGGAAGGGCCTACGAGCAGTACTTC. As protein: CASSRQGRAYEQYF.

In this sample, this clone turned up many times. V gene TRBV4-3 combines with J gene TRBJ1-5; D is undetermined. V gave up 0 bases and J gave up 0 bases, with 6 bases separating them. Germline V gene sequence: CDR1 LGHNA, CDR2 YSLEER. This CDR3 has 15 residues. The CDR3 DNA reads TGCGCCAGCAGCCAAGATACTAATAGCAATCAGCCCCAGCATTTT. Protein product: CASSQDTNSNQPQHF.

This clone was recorded at least ten times. V is TRBV30 and J is TRBJ2-1; D is undetermined. The V gene lost 4 bases and the J gene lost 8 bases, with 15 bases spanning the gap. CDR3 length: 13 amino acids. CDR1 GTSNPN and CDR2 SVGIG come from the germline V gene (reference sequence). The CDR3 is CAWTNLPRDEQFF. The CDR3 bases are TGTGCCTGGACAAATCTGCCCCGCGATGAGCAGTTCTTC.

This clone was counted many times. This rearrangement joins TRBV7-3 to TRBJ2-1; TRBD2 is a possible D gene (6 bases). The CDR3 consists of 15 residues. Germline V gene data show CDR1 as SGHTA and CDR2 as FQGTGA. The V and J ends lost 2 bases and 1 base respectively, with 9 bases between them. In DNA form, the CDR3 reads TGTGCCAGCAGCTTATTTGCGGGATCCTACAATGAGCAGTTCTTC. Protein sequence: CASSLFAGSYNEQFF.

This clone was observed many times. This chain joins TRBV27 and TRBJ2-3; 12 bases agree with TRBD2. Per the germline V gene, CDR1 is MNHEY and CDR2 is SMNVEV (reference sequence). This CDR3 has 16 residues. V gave up 5 bases and J gave up 2 bases; unmatched junction bases: 5. The CDR3: CASSGGLAGLTDTQYF. The CDR3 DNA sequence: TGTGCCAGCAGTGGGGGACTAGCGGGTCTCACAGATACGCAGTATTTT.

This clone was seen repeatedly, ten times or more. The chain combines TRBV15 with TRBJ2-3; D unresolved. The CDR3 is 16 amino acids. Per germline, CDR1 LNHNV and CDR2 YYDKDF (reference sequence). Trimming pared 1 base from V and 2 bases from J, leaving 13 bases between. The CDR3 DNA reads as TGTGCCACCAGCAGAGCGGGTGGCGCCCTCACAGATACGCAGTATTTT. Translated, it gives CATSRAGGALTDTQYF.

This clone was detected ten times or more. This chain joins TRBV30 and TRBJ1-1; D remains ambiguous. CDR1 and CDR2 from the germline V gene are GTSNPN and SVGIG (reference sequence). CDR3 length equals 14 residues. V lost 0 bases, J lost 3 bases, and 11 bases lay in between. CDR3: CAWSVLDTYTEAFF. The CDR3 DNA is TGTGCCTGGAGTGTACTCGACACCTACACTGAAGCTTTCTTT.

This clone was picked up many times. The chain has TRBV10-3 and TRBJ2-1, with 9 nucleotides matching TRBD1. Looked up from germline, CDR1 is ENHRY and CDR2 is SYGVKD. The V gene end was trimmed by 6 bases and the J gene end by 6 bases; junction bases not matched to a gene: 30. The CDR3 length is 22 residues. The CDR3 nucleotides read TGTGCCATCAGGAGATCTCCGGGACAGGGCACAGAAGCGGTAGGGGAGTCCAATGAGCAGTTCTTC. It is translated as CAIRRSPGQGTEAVGESNEQFF.

This clone was seen many times. The V and J genes are TRBV30 and TRBJ2-1, with unresolved D. This CDR3 has 13 residues. Germline V gene data show CDR1 as GTSNPN and CDR2 as SVGIG (reference sequence). Between the trimmed V and J ends, which lost 2 bases and 9 bases, there was a span of 14 bases. In DNA form, the CDR3 reads TGTGCCTGGAGTCTCAACCTCTCGGGTGAGCAGTTCTTC. Its translation is CAWSLNLSGEQFF. Filled out from reference TRBV30 and TRBJ2-1, the complete variable domain reads SQTIHQWPATLVQPVGSPLSLECTVEGTSNPNLYWYRQAAGRGLQLLFYSVGIGQISSEVPQNLSASRPQDRQFILSSKKLLLSDSGFYLCAWSLNLSGEQFFGPGTRLTVL.

Ten or more counts support this clone. The chain recombines TRBV19 with TRBJ2-1, with D possibly matching TRBD2 (7 bases). The length of the CDR3 is 15 residues. Germline-derived CDR1 and CDR2 are LNHDA and SQIVND (reference sequence). The V gene lost 7 bases and the J gene lost 2 bases, with 15 bases spanning the gap. The CDR3 loop reads CASKDSGTTYNEQFF. The CDR3 DNA sequence: TGTGCCAGTAAAGACAGCGGGACAACCTACAATGAGCAGTTCTTC.

This clone was observed many times. V is TRBV19 and J is TRBJ2-7; D possibly corresponds to TRBD2 (5 bases). V lost 4 bases, J lost 0 bases, and 10 bases lay in between. Germline V gives CDR1 LNHDA, CDR2 SQIVND (reference sequence). This CDR3 has 14 residues. CDR3 loop: CASSTLAFSYEQYF. The CDR3 region has the DNA TGTGCCAGTAGTACTTTAGCGTTCTCCTACGAGCAGTACTTC.

This clone was counted only a few times. Being one base from a much bigger clone, this may be a read error. DNA of the CDR3: TGTGCCAGCACATTGGACAGGGGAAGCGGCTACACCTTC. Translation: CASTLDRGSGYTF. This chain uses TRBV28 with TRBJ1-2, with 9 bases matching TRBD1. The J segment lost 8 bases and the V segment lost 7 bases, leaving 8 bases of the junction unmatched. CDR3 size: 13 residues. The germline CDR1 and CDR2 sequences are MDHEN and SYDVKM.

This clone was seen ten or more times. The chain is built from TRBV6-4 and TRBJ1-2; possible D gene TRBD1, 5 bases. This CDR3 comprises 15 residues. Germline CDR1 reads MRHNA; CDR2 reads SNTAGT. The V end lost 4 bases, the J end lost 8 bases, and 20 bases lay between the germline ends. As DNA, the CDR3 is TGTGCCAGCAGTGCATTGCAGGGAGGCTCGTCCGGCTACACCTTC. This codes for CASSALQGGSSGYTF.

This clone was seen repeatedly, ten times or more. The chain couples TRBV2 to TRBJ1-1; D gene uncertain. CDR3 length: 10 residues. The V gene lost 8 bases and the J gene lost 3 bases, with 4 bases spanning the gap. CDR1 is SNHLY, CDR2 FYNNEI, per germline. CDR3 sequence: CASAYTEAFF. In DNA, the CDR3 is TGTGCCAGCGCGTACACTGAAGCTTTCTTT.